Listed below are T cell receptor beta chains from one sample, sequenced in a study of CD4 and CD8 cells across lung adenocarcinoma regions. TCRdb ran MiXCR on the PCR reads and lists one entry per CDR3 protein. The sample yields about 23,000 distinct CDR3 sequences, approximately 52% seen once. The sequenced sample was CD4+ T cells from the center of a lung tumor. The source of these receptors is a male donor with lung adenocarcinoma. The CD4 and CD8 labels of this study may be unreliable. Each CDR3 is given with its conserved first and last residue. Each record gives: V gene, clone size, CDR3 protein. Not every row has a clone size; where given, it reads once, few, many or a size class.

TRBV6-1 NA CACRDQGGRDQDTQYF
TRBV11-3 NA CASTQEGVETQYF
TRBV6-1 many CASSEAQGGRAYEQFF
TRBV6-1 NA CASSEGSGSQDTQYF
TRBV20-1 NA CSAGSSGNSYEQYF
TRBV6-1 NA CASRFSGMGTDMQYF
TRBV11-3 few CASSLGIRGSNEQFF
TRBV12-3/TRBV12-4 NA CASSSRRAATYNEQFF
TRBV6-1 NA CASSRCASIGEQFF
TRBV10-1 NA CATGLRGKNMQYF
TRBV5-1 few CASSLGRLTSGTTYNEQFF
TRBV6-1 NA CARGVGGRDPETQYF
TRBV6-5 NA CASSLGLAGGVGEQYF
TRBV27 NA CASCPGRRGSGKETQYF
TRBV6-5 medium-sized CASTMTGPYEQYF
TRBV6-1 once CASKGGGSADTQYF
TRBV6-5 NA CASSLGRGGTVRYEQYF
TRBV6-4 NA CGSGDGSGGQDTQYF
TRBV6-1 NA CASRRGFEGLGYEQYF
TRBV14 many CASSQELLGRSEQFF
TRBV27 NA CASSLFVGGSDEQFF
TRBV6-5 medium-sized CASSFSKGLADSYEQYF
TRBV10-2 NA CASSEGRGRSGSYDLTF
TRBV6-5 large CASGMTGSYEQYF
TRBV27 NA CASSWDRDKETQYF
TRBV20-1 many CSARQPGLSHNEQFF
TRBV28 NA CASSAGKGALTQDTQYF
TRBV6-1 NA CASRVCEKDGELFF
TRBV7-3 NA CASSLGGSTTETQYF
TRBV27 few CASSAGRGGRDQETQYF
TRBV27 once CASSQKRVGGRGAKNMQYF
TRBV6-5 few CASRLQSVIPGAQFF
TRBV3-1 NA CASSSDTAYNEQFF
TRBV10-2 many CASSDPGLAGGYNEQFF
TRBV12-3/TRBV12-4 many CASSLDSSGSGDTQYF
TRBV27 medium-sized CASQITGTYNEQFF
TRBV10-3 NA CAGVSTGKQYF
TRBV6-2/TRBV6-3 NA CASTPWSRDNEQFF
TRBV28 NA CASSPTGLCAYVQTF